The 8 T cell receptor beta chains reported below all come from one sample, sequenced in a study of blood T cell repertoires in COVID-19. Libraries were prepared by immunoSEQ multiplex PCR; TCRdb keeps only in-frame clonotypes and omits some of them. The table lists around 140,000 clones, around 73% of them singletons. Input material: PBMCs or T cells enriched from blood (not recorded which). The receptor set was obtained from a woman aged 45 to 65 who had recovered from COVID-19.

On this clone: Other DNA sequences of this sample code for an identical CDR3. The chain is built from TRBV11-2 and TRBJ1-1, with no clear D. V lost 0 bases to trimming and J lost 3 bases, with 8 bases between them. The CDR3 has 14 amino acids. Germline lookup yields CDR1 SGHAT and CDR2 FQNNGV. CDR3 coding DNA: TGTGCCAGCAGCTTAGATCGGGGAGACACTGAAGCTTTCTTT. This gives the protein CASSLDRGDTEAFF. Variable domain in full (rest from reference TRBV11-2 and TRBJ1-1): EAGVAQSPRYKIIEKRQSVAFWCNPISGHATLYWYQQILGQGPKLLIQFQNNGVVDDSQLPKDRFSAERLKGVDSTLKIQPAKLEDSAVYLCASSLDRGDTEAFFGQGTRLTVV.

For the CDR3, the DNA is TGTGCCAGCTCTTATCTCGCAGGGGAGTACAATGAGCAGTTCTTC. Translation: CASSYLAGEYNEQFF. V usage is TRBV18 and J usage is TRBJ2-1; maybe TRBD1 (6 bases). Germline V gene sequence: CDR1 KGHSH, CDR2 LQKENI. The CDR3 loop spans 15 amino acids. V lost 6 bases and J lost 4, with 16 bases in between.

This sequence joins TRBV11-2 and TRBJ1-1; 7 bases fit TRBD1. The CDR3 sequence is 17 residues long. Germline CDR1 and CDR2: SGHAT and FQNNGV. Germline trimming cut 5 bases from V and 1 base from J; bases unmatched to any gene: 13. CDR3 amino acids: CASSPRLDGTANTEAFF. The CDR3, as DNA: TGTGCCAGCAGCCCCCGCCTAGATGGGACAGCGAACACTGAAGCTTTCTTT.

Comments on this clone: Other DNA sequences within the sample encode an identical CDR3. V usage is TRBV5-1 and J usage is TRBJ1-1; D ambiguous. Per the germline V gene, CDR1 is SGHRS and CDR2 is YFSETQ. This CDR3 has 14 amino acids. Trimming left V 4 bases short and J 1 base short, with 11 bases between. DNA of the CDR3: TGCGCCAGCAGCCCCCGGGCGGGGAACACTGAAGCTTTCTTT. Translated: CASSPRAGNTEAFF.

The rearrangement uses TRBV10-2 and TRBJ2-5; 8 positions agree with TRBD2. Trimming cost V 6 bases and J 4 bases; bases outside gene matches: 7. Germline V CDR1 and CDR2: WSHSY, SAAADI. The CDR3 has 14 amino acids. CDR3 residues: CASRISGGRETQYF. CDR3 nucleotides: TGCGCCAGCAGGATCTCGGGGGGGCGAGAGACCCAGTACTTC.

This clone was counted a single time. The chain combines TRBV11-2 with TRBJ2-3; 7 nucleotides match TRBD2. CDR1 and CDR2 (germline): SGHAT, FQNNGV. J was trimmed by 5 bases and V by 4 bases; bases with no gene match: 6. This CDR3 is 14 amino acids long. CDR3: CASSSTGGGDTQYF. CDR3 nucleotide sequence: TGTGCCAGCAGCTCTACGGGGGGAGGAGATACGCAGTATTTT.

The J gene is TRBJ2-5, the V gene TRBV10-3, with a possible D match to TRBD1 (5 bases). Trimming removed 6 bases from V and 1 base from J, with 9 bases in between. CDR1 is ENHRY, CDR2 SYGVKD, per germline. The CDR3 runs 13 residues. The CDR3 here is CAIRNRTQETQYF. CDR3 nucleotides: TGTGCCATCAGGAACAGGACCCAAGAGACCCAGTACTTC.

The chain carries TRBV5-5 and TRBJ1-5; D is undetermined. The V end lost 1 base, the J end lost 2 bases, and 13 bases lay between the germline ends. This CDR3 has 16 residues. Germline loops: CDR1 SGHKS, CDR2 YYEKEE (reference sequence). CDR3 sequence: CASSLNPLEGNQPQHF. The CDR3 DNA reads TGTGCCAGCAGCTTGAATCCCCTCGAGGGCAATCAGCCCCAGCATTTT. The full variable domain, in which reference TRBV5-5 and TRBJ1-5 provide the parts outside the CDR3, is DAGVTQSPTHLIKTRGQQVTLRCSPISGHKSVSWYQQVLGQGPQFIFQYYEKEERGRGNFPDRFSARQFPNYSSELNVNALLLGDSALYLCASSLNPLEGNQPQHFGDGTRLSIL.